A selection of T cell receptor beta chains follows, all from one sample in a study of shared T cell receptors in the human thymus. Using immunoSEQ multiplex PCR, the repertoire was profiled, and TCRdb retains in-frame clones only, with some absent. Of hundreds of thousands of clones listed, 85% to 95% are singletons. Sample: thymocytes. Receptor source: a human donor. Both conserved end residues are part of each CDR3.

CDR3	V	J
CASSGGGYSNQPQHF	TRBV10-1	TRBJ1-5
CAWTRGEGEGLTATDTQYF	TRBV30	TRBJ2-3
CASSDRQGITDTQYF	TRBV9	TRBJ2-3
CASSDPGQGFRMNNQPQHF	TRBV28	TRBJ1-5
CASATQGTSGDKNIQYF	TRBV18	TRBJ2-4
CASSPRDRGSNEQFF	TRBV19	TRBJ2-1
CASSIDLLTGGNEKLFF	TRBV19	TRBJ1-4
CASRRWGNPPTDTQYF	TRBV2	TRBJ2-3
CASWDPVRRTSGGTYEQYF	TRBV23-1	TRBJ2-7
CASSGVLSGNTIYF	TRBV27	TRBJ1-3
CASSNRTGFNQPQHF	TRBV19	TRBJ1-5
CASVEGGGQETQYF	TRBV28	TRBJ2-5
CASSIPRDDTPLGRAFF	TRBV21-1	TRBJ1-1
CASRKEGLEQFF	TRBV2	TRBJ2-1
CASSYSRQGLSYGYTF	TRBV6-5	TRBJ1-2
CASSEPGTESYEQYF	TRBV7-8	TRBJ2-7
CASSFVWRSEAFF	TRBV27	TRBJ1-1